A selection of T cell receptor beta chains follows, all from one sample in a study of shared clonotypes between healthy human individuals. Profiling relied on immunoSEQ multiplex PCR, and the TCRdb table lists in-frame clones only, not all of them. The table includes some 1.5 million clones, 98% detected once. The material sequenced was naive CD4+ T cells sorted from blood. These receptors were obtained from a man aged 25 to 40 in good health. Each CDR3 is given with its conserved first and last residue. The order of the fields is CDR3 DNA, CDR3 protein, CDR3 length, V gene, clone size, J gene, D gene. A D gene is named only where the DNA matches it firmly. Clone size, where shown, is once, few, many, or a class for clones that have expanded.

cdr3_nt: TGTGCCAGCAGTGCCGCTCAGGGCAAGGGGCCCCAGCATTTT
cdr3_aa: CASSAAQGKGPQHF
cdr3_length: 14
v_call: TRBV6-5
clone_size: once
j_call: TRBJ1-5
d_call: NA

cdr3_nt: TGCGCCAGCAGTCACCGGGACAACACCAAAAGCACAGATACGCAGTATTTT
cdr3_aa: CASSHRDNTKSTDTQYF
cdr3_length: 17
v_call: TRBV23-1
clone_size: NA
j_call: TRBJ2-3
d_call: NA

cdr3_nt: TGTGCCAGCAGCTTACTTGCTAGGACTAGCGGTTACAATGAGCAGTTCTTC
cdr3_aa: CASSLLARTSGYNEQFF
cdr3_length: 17
v_call: TRBV7-2
clone_size: NA
j_call: TRBJ2-1
d_call: TRBD2

cdr3_nt: TGTGCCAGCAGCTCCCACGGGAGGGGCTCGGACACCGGGGAGCTGTTTTTT
cdr3_aa: CASSSHGRGSDTGELFF
cdr3_length: 17
v_call: TRBV7-9
clone_size: NA
j_call: TRBJ2-2
d_call: TRBD2

cdr3_nt: TGTGCCAGCAGCAGAGCGGTTGAGCAGTTCTTC
cdr3_aa: CASSRAVEQFF
cdr3_length: 11
v_call: TRBV5-6
clone_size: NA
j_call: TRBJ2-1
d_call: NA

cdr3_nt: TGTGCCAGCGGCAGGGGCTCCTACGAGCAGTACTTC
cdr3_aa: CASGRGSYEQYF
cdr3_length: 12
v_call: TRBV2
clone_size: NA
j_call: TRBJ2-7
d_call: NA

cdr3_nt: TGTGCCAGCAGTTTTGGGGGGGCGATGGGCGAGCAGTACTTC
cdr3_aa: CASSFGGAMGEQYF
cdr3_length: 14
v_call: TRBV28
clone_size: NA
j_call: TRBJ2-7
d_call: NA

cdr3_nt: TGCGCCAGCAGCTGGCAGGGTCCAGATACGCAGTATTTT
cdr3_aa: CASSWQGPDTQYF
cdr3_length: 13
v_call: TRBV5-1
clone_size: NA
j_call: TRBJ2-3
d_call: NA

cdr3_nt: TGTGCCAGCAGTGGGGGTCAGAAAAATCAGCCCCAGCATTTT
cdr3_aa: CASSGGQKNQPQHF
cdr3_length: 14
v_call: TRBV2
clone_size: NA
j_call: TRBJ1-5
d_call: NA

cdr3_nt: TGTGCCAGCAGAGGAGGGGGACTTGGCTACACCTTC
cdr3_aa: CASRGGGLGYTF
cdr3_length: 12
v_call: TRBV2
clone_size: NA
j_call: TRBJ1-2
d_call: NA

cdr3_nt: TGTGCCAGCAGCCAAGACAGGCAAGAGCAGTTCTTC
cdr3_aa: CASSQDRQEQFF
cdr3_length: 12
v_call: TRBV16
clone_size: NA
j_call: TRBJ2-1
d_call: NA

cdr3_nt: TGTGCCAGCAGCCCAACGAGTAGCGGGAGGCTCTACGAGCAGTACTTC
cdr3_aa: CASSPTSSGRLYEQYF
cdr3_length: 16
v_call: TRBV7-2
clone_size: NA
j_call: TRBJ2-7
d_call: TRBD2

cdr3_nt: TGTGCCAGCAGCTCTTCCCGTACTAGCGGGAGGGGCACAGATACGCAGTATTTT
cdr3_aa: CASSSSRTSGRGTDTQYF
cdr3_length: 18
v_call: TRBV7-8
clone_size: NA
j_call: TRBJ2-3
d_call: TRBD2

cdr3_nt: TGTGCCAGCAGCCACAGAAGGACTAGCGGGAGAGGTGATACGCAGTATTTT
cdr3_aa: CASSHRRTSGRGDTQYF
cdr3_length: 17
v_call: TRBV14
clone_size: NA
j_call: TRBJ2-3
d_call: TRBD2

cdr3_nt: TGTGCCAGCTCACCACGGGGACTAGCGGGAGGTAACAATGAGCAGTTCTTC
cdr3_aa: CASSPRGLAGGNNEQFF
cdr3_length: 17
v_call: TRBV18
clone_size: NA
j_call: TRBJ2-1
d_call: TRBD2

cdr3_nt: TGTGCCAGCTCAAAGGACTCTGCCTACGAGCAGTACTTC
cdr3_aa: CASSKDSAYEQYF
cdr3_length: 13
v_call: TRBV18
clone_size: NA
j_call: TRBJ2-7
d_call: NA

cdr3_nt: TGTGCCAGCAGTTTATCTGAGCTAGCGGGCTTCTGGTATTTT
cdr3_aa: CASSLSELAGFWYF
cdr3_length: 14
v_call: TRBV28
clone_size: NA
j_call: TRBJ2-3
d_call: TRBD2

cdr3_nt: TGCAGCGTTGCTAGCGGCTTCACCGGGGAGCTGTTTTTT
cdr3_aa: CSVASGFTGELFF
cdr3_length: 13
v_call: TRBV29-1
clone_size: NA
j_call: TRBJ2-2
d_call: TRBD2

cdr3_nt: TGTGCCAGCTCAGCCACAGTCCCGAGCTCTGGAAACACCATATATTTT
cdr3_aa: CASSATVPSSGNTIYF
cdr3_length: 16
v_call: TRBV18
clone_size: NA
j_call: TRBJ1-3
d_call: NA

cdr3_nt: TGTGCCAGCATCCTCGGCACCATTAGCAATCAGCCCCAGCATTTT
cdr3_aa: CASILGTISNQPQHF
cdr3_length: 15
v_call: TRBV28
clone_size: NA
j_call: TRBJ1-5
d_call: NA

cdr3_nt: TGTGCCAGCAGCCTCATATCCCTAGGTTCCGGGGTGGTGTATTTT
cdr3_aa: CASSLISLGSGVVYF
cdr3_length: 15
v_call: TRBV14
clone_size: NA
j_call: TRBJ2-3
d_call: NA

cdr3_nt: TGTGCCAGCAGACATATACAGGAAAACTATGGCTACACCTTC
cdr3_aa: CASRHIQENYGYTF
cdr3_length: 14
v_call: TRBV6-6
clone_size: NA
j_call: TRBJ1-2
d_call: NA

cdr3_nt: TGTGCCAGCAGCGTAGAGGCGGGTTACTCCTACGAGCAGTACTTC
cdr3_aa: CASSVEAGYSYEQYF
cdr3_length: 15
v_call: TRBV9
clone_size: NA
j_call: TRBJ2-7
d_call: NA

cdr3_nt: TGTGCCAGCTCACCACCGAACAGGTTTGACACTGAAGCTTTCTTT
cdr3_aa: CASSPPNRFDTEAFF
cdr3_length: 15
v_call: TRBV18
clone_size: NA
j_call: TRBJ1-1
d_call: NA

cdr3_nt: TGTGCCAGCAGTTACGTCGGCGGGAGAGTCAAGCAGTACTTC
cdr3_aa: CASSYVGGRVKQYF
cdr3_length: 14
v_call: TRBV6-5
clone_size: NA
j_call: TRBJ2-7
d_call: TRBD2

cdr3_nt: TGTGCCAGCAGCTTAGGCCAGGGAGGTGGCACAGATACGCAGTATTTT
cdr3_aa: CASSLGQGGGTDTQYF
cdr3_length: 16
v_call: TRBV7-2
clone_size: NA
j_call: TRBJ2-3
d_call: NA

cdr3_nt: TGTGCCAGCAGCGTAGTGGGGTCTGGGGCCAACGTCCTGACTTTC
cdr3_aa: CASSVVGSGANVLTF
cdr3_length: 15
v_call: TRBV9
clone_size: once
j_call: TRBJ2-6
d_call: NA

cdr3_nt: TGCGCCAGCAGCCAAGATCGGGGAGGGCGGTACTCTGGGGCCAACGTCCTGACTTTC
cdr3_aa: CASSQDRGGRYSGANVLTF
cdr3_length: 19
v_call: TRBV4-3
clone_size: NA
j_call: TRBJ2-6
d_call: TRBD2

cdr3_nt: TGCGCCAGCAGCTTGGAGGGCAGGACGAACACTGAAGCTTTCTTT
cdr3_aa: CASSLEGRTNTEAFF
cdr3_length: 15
v_call: TRBV5-1
clone_size: NA
j_call: TRBJ1-1
d_call: NA

cdr3_nt: TGTGCCATCAGTGACTCCCTAGGTCAAGAGACCCAGTACTTC
cdr3_aa: CAISDSLGQETQYF
cdr3_length: 14
v_call: TRBV10-3
clone_size: NA
j_call: TRBJ2-5
d_call: NA

cdr3_nt: TGTGCCAGCCACCGGGACTTAGCCGCCGGTACGCAGTATTTT
cdr3_aa: CASHRDLAAGTQYF
cdr3_length: 14
v_call: TRBV28
clone_size: once
j_call: TRBJ2-3
d_call: NA

cdr3_nt: TGTGCCAGCCGGACAGGGGCTACGCAGTATTTT
cdr3_aa: CASRTGATQYF
cdr3_length: 11
v_call: TRBV27
clone_size: NA
j_call: TRBJ2-3
d_call: TRBD1

cdr3_nt: TGTGCCAGCAGTGATGCACGGTCCTACGAGCAGTACTTC
cdr3_aa: CASSDARSYEQYF
cdr3_length: 13
v_call: TRBV2
clone_size: NA
j_call: TRBJ2-7
d_call: NA

cdr3_nt: TGCGCCAGCAGCTTCACCGGGCAGCCACCCTACGAGCAGTACTTC
cdr3_aa: CASSFTGQPPYEQYF
cdr3_length: 15
v_call: TRBV5-1
clone_size: NA
j_call: TRBJ2-7
d_call: NA

cdr3_nt: TGTGCCAGCTCACCATTCAAACAGTATCAAGAGACCCAGTACTTC
cdr3_aa: CASSPFKQYQETQYF
cdr3_length: 15
v_call: TRBV18
clone_size: NA
j_call: TRBJ2-5
d_call: NA

cdr3_nt: TGTGCCAGCAGCCGAAACAGCGGTGCCTACAATGAGCAGTTCTTC
cdr3_aa: CASSRNSGAYNEQFF
cdr3_length: 15
v_call: TRBV14
clone_size: NA
j_call: TRBJ2-1
d_call: NA

cdr3_nt: TGTGCCAGCAGCCGACAGATGAACACTGAAGCTTTCTTT
cdr3_aa: CASSRQMNTEAFF
cdr3_length: 13
v_call: TRBV7-2
clone_size: NA
j_call: TRBJ1-1
d_call: NA

cdr3_nt: TGCGCCAGCAGTCAGTCTGACAGGGGGCATCGACAGCCCCAGCATTTT
cdr3_aa: CASSQSDRGHRQPQHF
cdr3_length: 16
v_call: TRBV23-1
clone_size: NA
j_call: TRBJ1-5
d_call: TRBD1

cdr3_nt: TGTGCCAGCTCACCATTGGGAATATACGAGCAGTACTTC
cdr3_aa: CASSPLGIYEQYF
cdr3_length: 13
v_call: TRBV18
clone_size: NA
j_call: TRBJ2-7
d_call: NA

cdr3_nt: TGTGCCAGCAGCCCCCGACAGGGATATAGTGGCTACACCTTC
cdr3_aa: CASSPRQGYSGYTF
cdr3_length: 14
v_call: TRBV14
clone_size: NA
j_call: TRBJ1-2
d_call: TRBD1

cdr3_nt: TGTGCCAGCAGTTCCCAGGGCGACTATGGCTACACCTTC
cdr3_aa: CASSSQGDYGYTF
cdr3_length: 13
v_call: TRBV7-9
clone_size: NA
j_call: TRBJ1-2
d_call: NA

cdr3_nt: TGTGCCATCAAGGCTAGCGGGATTCGCAATGAGCAGTTCTTC
cdr3_aa: CAIKASGIRNEQFF
cdr3_length: 14
v_call: TRBV10-3
clone_size: NA
j_call: TRBJ2-1
d_call: TRBD2

cdr3_nt: TGTGCCAGCAGCTTAGGTCGGTGGGAGCAGTTCTTC
cdr3_aa: CASSLGRWEQFF
cdr3_length: 12
v_call: TRBV11-2
clone_size: NA
j_call: TRBJ2-1
d_call: NA

cdr3_nt: TGTGCCAGCAGTCGGCACGAGCAGTACTTC
cdr3_aa: CASSRHEQYF
cdr3_length: 10
v_call: TRBV28
clone_size: once
j_call: TRBJ2-7
d_call: NA

cdr3_nt: TGCAGCGCCAAAGCCGTCGATAACTATGGCTACACCTTC
cdr3_aa: CSAKAVDNYGYTF
cdr3_length: 13
v_call: TRBV29-1
clone_size: NA
j_call: TRBJ1-2
d_call: NA